These 7 T cell receptor beta chains were all obtained from the same sample, sequenced in a study of cytomegalovirus exposure and HLA in healthy donors. With 60 Vbeta and 13 Jbeta primers, the PCR was carried out. Measured with immunoSEQ multiplex PCR; TCRdb has only the in-frame clones, and not every one. The sample lists 80,000 to 100,000 clones, roughly three quarters occurring once. Source material: PBMCs. These receptors all stem from a male donor in good health and CMV-seropositive.

The chain uses TRBV5-4 and TRBJ1-4; D gene unclear. The germline V gene has CDR1 SGHNT and CDR2 YYREEE (reference sequence). CDR3 length: 14 residues. The germline V and J ends were trimmed by 0 bases and 8 bases, with 11 bases remaining between them. The CDR3 region has the DNA TGTGCCAGCAGCTTGGACCAGGTCAACGAAAAACTGTTTTTT. Amino acids: CASSLDQVNEKLFF.

The chain combines TRBV7-9 with TRBJ1-1, with D tentatively TRBD1 (5 bases). Germline V gene lookup returns CDR1 SEHNR and CDR2 FQNEAQ (reference sequence). V was cut by 2 bases and J by 2 bases, with 9 bases left in between. The CDR3 loop spans 14 amino acids. This CDR3 is CASSLIGGNTEAFF. The CDR3 bases are TGTGCCAGCAGCTTAATCGGGGGAAACACTGAAGCTTTCTTT.

V usage is TRBV30 and J usage is TRBJ1-3, with 7 bases aligning to TRBD1. Germline values: CDR1 GTSNPN, CDR2 SVGIG (reference sequence). V lost 1 base to trimming and J lost 0 bases; unmatched junction nucleotides: 12. This CDR3 contains 18 residues. This CDR3 is CAWSDGQELISSGNTIYF. Written as DNA, the CDR3 is TGTGCCTGGAGTGACGGACAGGAACTGATTAGCTCTGGAAACACCATATATTTT.

The chain is built from TRBV19 and TRBJ2-2; 9 nucleotides match TRBD1. The CDR3 consists of 16 residues. The trim removed 5 bases at V and 4 bases at J, leaving 8 bases unmatched. Germline-derived CDR1 and CDR2 are LNHDA and SQIVND (reference sequence). The CDR3 DNA follows: TGTGCCAGTAGTTCTCGGGACAGGGTAGGCACCGGGGAGCTGTTTTTT. Translated, it gives CASSSRDRVGTGELFF.

The V and J genes are TRBV5-1 and TRBJ2-5; D call uncertain. V lost 2 bases and J 5 bases, leaving 13 bases between the germline ends. The CDR3 has 14 amino acids. CDR1 is SGHRS, CDR2 YFSETQ, per germline. This CDR3 is CASSFGGGRETQYF. The CDR3 DNA reads as TGCGCCAGCAGCTTTGGTGGCGGCCGGGAGACCCAGTACTTC.

CDR3 sequence reads: CSVRSGVNTGELFF. The CDR3 DNA follows: TGCAGCGTCCGGTCGGGGGTGAACACCGGGGAGCTGTTTTTT. V usage is TRBV29-1 and J usage is TRBJ2-2; maybe TRBD2 (6 bases). Trimming pared 6 bases from V and 1 base from J, leaving 12 bases between. Germline V gene data show CDR1 as SQVTM and CDR2 as ANQGSEA. This CDR3 contains 14 residues.

The chain combines TRBV5-5 with TRBJ1-1, with D tentatively TRBD1 (6 bases). In germline, CDR1 is SGHKS, CDR2 YYEKEE (reference sequence). The CDR3 runs to 14 residues. Deletions cut 2 bases from V and 3 bases from J, with 11 bases between. The CDR3 DNA reads as TGTGCCAGCAGCTTCTGGGGGCGGGACACTGAAGCTTTCTTT. This encodes CASSFWGRDTEAFF. Looking up the rest from reference TRBV5-5 and TRBJ1-1 gives the full variable domain: DAGVTQSPTHLIKTRGQQVTLRCSPISGHKSVSWYQQVLGQGPQFIFQYYEKEERGRGNFPDRFSARQFPNYSSELNVNALLLGDSALYLCASSFWGRDTEAFFGQGTRLTVV.